What follows are 2 T cell receptor beta chains derived from one specimen sequenced in a study of blood T cells in healthy people across ages. Alongside a J-beta primer mix, a sample-barcoded 5' primer served in a second PCR lasting roughly 6 to 11 cycles. TCRdb reprocessed the 5' RACE reads via MiXCR and lists one record per CDR3 protein. The table records over 1,200,000 distinct CDR3 sequences, roughly 59% of them present only once. The specimen was blood. All receptors derive from a young man in good health.

The chain is built from TRBV12-3 or TRBV12-4 and TRBJ2-6; no firm D call. Trimming shortened V by 3 bases and J by 0 bases, and 12 bases separated the two germline ends. This CDR3 spans 17 amino acids. DNA for the CDR3: TGTGCCAGCAGTTTGAGGCAGGCCGACTCTGGGGCCAACGTCCTGACTTTC. This codes for CASSLRQADSGANVLTF.

V and J are TRBV4-1 and TRBJ2-7, with D possibly being TRBD1 or TRBD2 (6 bases each). From germline, CDR1 is MGHRA and CDR2 YSYEKL. V lost 4 bases, J lost 3 bases, and 16 bases lay in between. The length of the CDR3 is 15 residues. The CDR3 protein is CASSLQRGDNYEQYF. The CDR3 coding sequence is TGCGCCAGCAGCCTCCAAAGGGGGGACAACTACGAGCAGTACTTC.